Reported below is one TCR beta chain. The data belong to a study of blood T cell repertoires in COVID-19. In the study overall: Samples of COVID-19 (acute and convalescent) were obtained from the United States, Italy and Spain.

The CDR3 is 11 amino acids. Trimming took 7 bases from V and 9 from J, leaving 7 bases between them. Germline CDR1 and CDR2: ENHRY and SYGVKD. Sequencing was performed with immunoSEQ multiplex PCR; in TCRdb, only in-frame clones are kept and a portion is missing. The table includes about 31,000 clones, around 85% detected once. The V and J genes are TRBV10-3 and TRBJ1-6; D is ambiguous. What was sequenced was peripheral blood. The TCR comes from a human donor with active COVID-19. The donor label of this sample is uncertain. The CDR3 DNA is TGTGCCATCACTGGCAGTTCACCCCTCCACTTT. Protein: CAITGSSPLHF.